The rows below give T cell receptor beta chains drawn from one sample of a study of Ad26.COV2.S vaccination and SARS-CoV-2 variants. Clones were sequenced by immunoSEQ multiplex PCR, and TCRdb holds only the in-frame ones, with some missing. The data contain 300,000 to 350,000 clones, less than 90% of them singletons. This sample comprised peripheral blood, obtained in a trial of Ad26.COV2.S vaccine versus placebo. All receptors derive from a person aged 18-65 years who received the Ad26.COV2.S COVID-19 vaccine or a placebo. Each CDR3 is given with its conserved first and last residue. A D gene is named only where the DNA matches it firmly. The size field is filled for only some rows; it gives once, few, many or a size class.

d_gene: -
v_gene: TRBV7-9
abundance: -
j_gene: TRBJ1-1
CDR3aa: CASSLSVNTEAFF
CDR3nt: TGTGCCAGCAGCTTATCGGTGAACACTGAAGCTTTCTTT

d_gene: TRBD1
v_gene: TRBV9
abundance: -
j_gene: TRBJ1-5
CDR3aa: CASSGPGQGYSNQPQHF
CDR3nt: TGTGCCAGCAGCGGACCGGGACAGGGTTATAGCAATCAGCCCCAGCATTTT

d_gene: -
v_gene: TRBV7-2
abundance: -
j_gene: TRBJ2-2
CDR3aa: CASSLGRATTGELFF
CDR3nt: TGTGCCAGCAGCTTAGGGAGGGCCACCACCGGGGAGCTGTTTTTT

d_gene: -
v_gene: TRBV5-6
abundance: -
j_gene: TRBJ1-6
CDR3aa: CASSSDSSYNSPLHF
CDR3nt: TGTGCCAGCAGCTCTGACAGCTCCTATAATTCACCCCTCCACTTT

d_gene: -
v_gene: TRBV7-2
abundance: -
j_gene: TRBJ1-6
CDR3aa: CASSLQGGEAYNSPLHF
CDR3nt: TGTGCCAGCAGCCTACAGGGCGGGGAAGCCTATAATTCACCCCTCCACTTT

d_gene: -
v_gene: TRBV15
abundance: -
j_gene: TRBJ2-3
CDR3aa: CATSRDVGTSTDTQYF
CDR3nt: TGTGCCACCAGCAGAGATGTTGGGACTAGCACAGATACGCAGTATTTT

d_gene: -
v_gene: TRBV7-2
abundance: few
j_gene: TRBJ1-5
CDR3aa: CASSRAGLYQPQHF
CDR3nt: TGTGCCAGCAGCCGGGCTGGGCTGTATCAGCCCCAGCATTTT

d_gene: TRBD1
v_gene: TRBV30
abundance: -
j_gene: TRBJ1-5
CDR3aa: CAWGQGAGLGNQPQHF
CDR3nt: TGTGCCTGGGGACAGGGGGCTGGGTTGGGCAATCAGCCCCAGCATTTT

d_gene: -
v_gene: TRBV11-2
abundance: -
j_gene: TRBJ2-3
CDR3aa: CASSPGYTDTQYF
CDR3nt: TGTGCCAGCAGCCCGGGTTACACAGATACGCAGTATTTT

d_gene: -
v_gene: TRBV4-1
abundance: -
j_gene: TRBJ2-3
CDR3aa: CASSLLGPDTQYF
CDR3nt: TGCGCCAGCAGCCTACTAGGTCCAGATACGCAGTATTTT